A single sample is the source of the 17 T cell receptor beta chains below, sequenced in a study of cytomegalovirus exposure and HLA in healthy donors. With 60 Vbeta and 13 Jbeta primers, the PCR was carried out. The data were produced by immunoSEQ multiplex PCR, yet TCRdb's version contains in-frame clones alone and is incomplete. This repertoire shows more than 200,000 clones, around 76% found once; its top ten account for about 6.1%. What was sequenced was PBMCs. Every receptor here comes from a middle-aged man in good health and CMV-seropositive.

The CDR3: CASSQQGGVNTEAFF. The CDR3, as DNA: TGTGCCAGCAGCCAGCAGGGGGGTGTGAACACTGAAGCTTTCTTT. The gene calls are TRBV11-1 and TRBJ1-1; 7 nucleotides line up with TRBD1. Trimming took 5 bases from V and 0 from J; bases not matched to a gene: 6. Germline V lookup: CDR1 SGHAT, CDR2 FQDESV (reference sequence). The CDR3 loop spans 15 amino acids.

The CDR3 is CASSLADTQYF. The CDR3 DNA reads as TGTGCCAGCAGCCTAGCAGATACGCAGTATTTT. The rearrangement joins TRBV12-1 to TRBJ2-3; TRBD2, the table's D call, lacks a check against the DNA. TRBV12-1 is a known pseudogene. This CDR3 has 11 amino acids.

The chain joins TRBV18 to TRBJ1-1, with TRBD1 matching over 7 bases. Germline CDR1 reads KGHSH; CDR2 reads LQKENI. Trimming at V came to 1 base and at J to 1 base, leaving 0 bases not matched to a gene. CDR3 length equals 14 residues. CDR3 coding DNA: TGTGCCAGCTCACCACGGGACAGGAACACTGAAGCTTTCTTT. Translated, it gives CASSPRDRNTEAFF.

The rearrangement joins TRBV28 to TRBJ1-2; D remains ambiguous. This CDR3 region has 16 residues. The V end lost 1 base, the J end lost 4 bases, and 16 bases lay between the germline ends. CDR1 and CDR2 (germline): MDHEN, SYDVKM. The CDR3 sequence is CASSLFPPGVGYGYTF. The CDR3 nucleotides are TGTGCCAGCAGTTTATTCCCCCCGGGAGTCGGCTATGGCTACACCTTC.

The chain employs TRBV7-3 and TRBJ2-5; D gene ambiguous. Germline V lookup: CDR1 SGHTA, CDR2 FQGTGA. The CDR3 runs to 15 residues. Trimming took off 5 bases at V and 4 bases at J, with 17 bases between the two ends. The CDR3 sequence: CASSPAGGLGETQYF. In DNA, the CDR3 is TGTGCCAGCAGCCCTGCTGGTGGGCTCGGAGAGACCCAGTACTTC. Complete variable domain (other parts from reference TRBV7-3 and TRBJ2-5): GAGVSQTPSNKVTEKGKYVELRCDPISGHTALYWYRQSLGQGPEFLIYFQGTGAADDSGLPNDRFFAVRPEGSVSTLKIQRTERGDSAVYLCASSPAGGLGETQYFGPGTRLLVL.

In nucleotides, the CDR3 is TGTGCCAGCAAATTTAGACAGGGCGACATTCAGTACTTC. This encodes CASKFRQGDIQYF. V usage is TRBV7-2 and J usage is TRBJ2-4; TRBD1 aligns across 7 bases. Trimming cost V 7 bases and J 8 bases; bases outside gene matches: 8. The CDR3 length is 13 residues. The germline V gene has CDR1 SGHTA and CDR2 FQGNSA. Filled out from reference TRBV7-2 and TRBJ2-4, the complete variable domain reads GAGVSQSPSNKVTEKGKDVELRCDPISGHTALYWYRQSLGQGLEFLIYFQGNSAPDKSGLPSDRFSAERTGGSVSTLTIQRTQQEDSAVYLCASKFRQGDIQYFGAGTRLSVL.

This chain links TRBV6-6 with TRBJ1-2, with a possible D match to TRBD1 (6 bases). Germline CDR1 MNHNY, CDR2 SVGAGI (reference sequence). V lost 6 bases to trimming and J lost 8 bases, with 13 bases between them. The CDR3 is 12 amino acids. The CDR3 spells CASSLGGYGYTF. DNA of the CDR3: TGTGCCAGCAGCTTAGGGGGTTACGGCTACACCTTC.

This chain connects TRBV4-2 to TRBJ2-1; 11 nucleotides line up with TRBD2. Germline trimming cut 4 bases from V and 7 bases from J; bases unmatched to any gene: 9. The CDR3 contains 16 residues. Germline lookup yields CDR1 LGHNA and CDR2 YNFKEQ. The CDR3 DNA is TGTGCCAGCAGCCGGGAACTAGCGGGAGAAAATAATGAGCAGTTCTTC. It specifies CASSRELAGENNEQFF.

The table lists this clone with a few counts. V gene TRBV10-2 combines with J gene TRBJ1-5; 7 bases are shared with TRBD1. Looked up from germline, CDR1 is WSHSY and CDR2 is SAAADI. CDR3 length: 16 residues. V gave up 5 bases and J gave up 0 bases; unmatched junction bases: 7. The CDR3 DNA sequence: TGCGCCAGCAGTACAGGGGCCGCCTATAGCAATCAGCCCCAGCATTTT. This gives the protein CASSTGAAYSNQPQHF.

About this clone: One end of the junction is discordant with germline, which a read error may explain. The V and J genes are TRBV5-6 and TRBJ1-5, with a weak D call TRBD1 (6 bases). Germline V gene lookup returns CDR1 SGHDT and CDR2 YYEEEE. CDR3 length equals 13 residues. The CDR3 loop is CASSIQGNQSQHF. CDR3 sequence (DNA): TGTGCCAGCAGCATACAGGGAAATCAGTCCCAGCATTTT.

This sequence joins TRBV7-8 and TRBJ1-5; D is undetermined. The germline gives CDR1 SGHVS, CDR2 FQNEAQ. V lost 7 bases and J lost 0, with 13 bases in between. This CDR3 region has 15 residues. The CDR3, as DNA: TGTGCCAGCACCCTACTAACAAATAGCAATCAGCCCCAGCATTTT. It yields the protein CASTLLTNSNQPQHF.

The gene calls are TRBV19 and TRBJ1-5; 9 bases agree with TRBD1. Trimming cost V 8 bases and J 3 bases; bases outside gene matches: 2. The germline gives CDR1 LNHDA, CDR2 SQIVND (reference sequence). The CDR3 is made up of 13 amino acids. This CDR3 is CASGQGTNQPQHF. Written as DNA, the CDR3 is TGTGCCAGTGGACAGGGGACCAATCAGCCCCAGCATTTT.

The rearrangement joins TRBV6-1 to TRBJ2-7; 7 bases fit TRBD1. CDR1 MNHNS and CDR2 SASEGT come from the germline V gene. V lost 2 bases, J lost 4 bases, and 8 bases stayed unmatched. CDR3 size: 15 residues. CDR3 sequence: CASSEYPGGEYEQYV. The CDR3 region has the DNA TGTGCCAGCAGTGAATACCCAGGGGGTGAATACGAGCAGTACGTC.

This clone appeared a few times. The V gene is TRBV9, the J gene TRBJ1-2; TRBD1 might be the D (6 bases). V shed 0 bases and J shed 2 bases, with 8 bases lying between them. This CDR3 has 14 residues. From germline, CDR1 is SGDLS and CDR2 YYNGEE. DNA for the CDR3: TGTGCCAGCAGCGTAGGAACAGGGAACTATGGCTACACCTTC. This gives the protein CASSVGTGNYGYTF.

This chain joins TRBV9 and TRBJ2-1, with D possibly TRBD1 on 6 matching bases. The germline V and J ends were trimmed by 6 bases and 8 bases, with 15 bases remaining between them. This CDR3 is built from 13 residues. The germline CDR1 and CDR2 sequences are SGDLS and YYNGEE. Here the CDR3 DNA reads TGTGCCAGCACGGCACAGGGTTTAGATGAGCAGTTCTTC. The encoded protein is CASTAQGLDEQFF. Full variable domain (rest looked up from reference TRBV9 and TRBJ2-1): DSGVTQTPKHLITATGQRVTLRCSPRSGDLSVYWYQQSLDQGLQFLIQYYNGEERAKGNILERFSAQQFPDLHSELNLSSLELGDSALYFCASTAQGLDEQFFGPGTRLTVL.

CDR3 in amino acids: CASSVGQVTNEQYV. CDR3 DNA: TGTGCCAGCAGCGTGGGACAGGTGACTAACGAGCAGTACGTC. The V call is TRBV5-6, the J call TRBJ2-7, with 8 bases identical to TRBD1. V shed 4 bases and J 5 bases; nucleotides not matched to a gene: 8. The CDR3 has 14 residues. The V gene's germline CDR1 is SGHDT and CDR2 YYEEEE.

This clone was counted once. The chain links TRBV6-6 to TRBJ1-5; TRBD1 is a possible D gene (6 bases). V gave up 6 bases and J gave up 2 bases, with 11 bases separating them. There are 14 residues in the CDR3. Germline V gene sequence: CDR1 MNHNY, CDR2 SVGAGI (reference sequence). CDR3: CASRPQGGNQPQHF. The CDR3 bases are TGTGCCAGCAGGCCACAGGGCGGCAATCAGCCCCAGCATTTT.